What follows is one TCR beta chain and its context. These data originate in a study of blood T cell repertoires in COVID-19. In the source study's methods: Estimation of nucleated cell counts relied on the amplification of reference gene primers. Measured with immunoSEQ multiplex PCR; TCRdb has only the in-frame clones, and not every one. V, J and clone size reflect that table, while D and trimming were determined from the DNA. The sample records around 80,000 clones, 82% being singletons. Germline V gene sequence: CDR1 MGHDK, CDR2 SYGVNS. V gave up 6 bases and J gave up 7 bases; unmatched junction bases: 1. CDR3 length equals 12 residues.

The receptor was derived from a human donor in a cohort sampled during active COVID-19. The chain couples TRBV25-1 to TRBJ2-1; 9 bases map to TRBD1. Material for sequencing was peripheral blood. CDR3 amino acids: CASRGQGNEQFF. Here the CDR3 DNA reads TGTGCCAGCAGGGGACAGGGTAATGAGCAGTTCTTC.